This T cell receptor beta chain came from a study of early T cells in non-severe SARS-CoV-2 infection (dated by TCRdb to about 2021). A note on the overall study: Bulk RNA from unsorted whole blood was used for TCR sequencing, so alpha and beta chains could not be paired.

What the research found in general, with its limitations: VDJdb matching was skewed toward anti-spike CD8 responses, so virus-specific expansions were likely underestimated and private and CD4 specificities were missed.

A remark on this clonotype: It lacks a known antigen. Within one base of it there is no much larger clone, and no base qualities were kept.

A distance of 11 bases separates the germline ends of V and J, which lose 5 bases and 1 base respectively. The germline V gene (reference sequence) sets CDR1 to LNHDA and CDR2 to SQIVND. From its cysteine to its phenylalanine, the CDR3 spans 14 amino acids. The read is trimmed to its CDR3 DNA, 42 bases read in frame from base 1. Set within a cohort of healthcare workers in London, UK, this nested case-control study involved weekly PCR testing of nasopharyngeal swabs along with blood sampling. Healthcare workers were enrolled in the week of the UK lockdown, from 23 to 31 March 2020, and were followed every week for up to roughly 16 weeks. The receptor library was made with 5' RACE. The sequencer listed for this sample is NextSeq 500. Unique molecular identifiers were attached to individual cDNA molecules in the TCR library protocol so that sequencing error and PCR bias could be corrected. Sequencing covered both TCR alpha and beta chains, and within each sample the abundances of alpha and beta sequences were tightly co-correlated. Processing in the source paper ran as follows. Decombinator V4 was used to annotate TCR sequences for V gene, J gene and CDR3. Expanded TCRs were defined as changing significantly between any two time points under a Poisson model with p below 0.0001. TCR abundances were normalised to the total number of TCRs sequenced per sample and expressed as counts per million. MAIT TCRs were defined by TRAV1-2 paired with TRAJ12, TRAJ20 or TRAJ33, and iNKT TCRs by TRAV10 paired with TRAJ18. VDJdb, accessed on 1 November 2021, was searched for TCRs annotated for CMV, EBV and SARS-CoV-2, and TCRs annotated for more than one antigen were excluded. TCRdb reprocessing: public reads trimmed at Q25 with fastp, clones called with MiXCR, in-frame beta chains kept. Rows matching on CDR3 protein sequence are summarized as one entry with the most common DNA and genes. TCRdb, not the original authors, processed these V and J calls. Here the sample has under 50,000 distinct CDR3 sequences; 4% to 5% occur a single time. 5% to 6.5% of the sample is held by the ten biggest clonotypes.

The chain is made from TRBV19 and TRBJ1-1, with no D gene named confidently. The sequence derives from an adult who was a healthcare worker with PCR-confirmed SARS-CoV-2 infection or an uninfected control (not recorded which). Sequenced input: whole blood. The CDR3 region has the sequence CASSFLNGNTEAFF. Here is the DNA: TGTGCCAGTAGTTTTCTGAATGGGAACACTGAAGCTTTCTTT.